The rows below give T cell receptor beta chains drawn from one sample of a study of tumor-infiltrating lymphocytes in primary liver carcinoma. In TCRdb, the multiplex PCR reads were re-called with MiXCR into one record per CDR3 protein. The sample lists some 95,000 distinct CDR3 sequences, around 70% occurring once. The specimen sequenced was tumor-adjacent normal liver tissue. Receptors originate from a man aged 35-49 years with primary liver carcinoma and hepatitis B virus infection. CDR3s include the opening cysteine and the closing phenylalanine or tryptophan. Fields, in order: V gene, CDR3 protein.

v_call: TRBV11-2
cdr3_aa: CVSSLTQGYTEAFF

v_call: TRBV11-2
cdr3_aa: CVSSLDGLARAGEQFF

v_call: TRBV11-2
cdr3_aa: CASSLPTSGNTDTQYF

v_call: TRBV11-2
cdr3_aa: CASNILGGSTDTQYF

v_call: TRBV12-3/TRBV12-4
cdr3_aa: CVSRPRGGGNYEQYF

v_call: TRBV6-5
cdr3_aa: CASSITPGHRQYF

v_call: TRBV6-6
cdr3_aa: CASSYAGNTDTQYF

v_call: TRBV6-4
cdr3_aa: CASSVSSTSEQFF

v_call: TRBV5-4
cdr3_aa: CASGLGGKGETQYF

v_call: TRBV2
cdr3_aa: CASTTTIEAGSYEQYF

v_call: TRBV4-1
cdr3_aa: CASNQGRLTQGYEQFF

v_call: TRBV5-1
cdr3_aa: CASSLGIAGFHEQFF

v_call: TRBV6-5
cdr3_aa: CASSLWTRMKAGANVMSF

v_call: TRBV12-3/TRBV12-4
cdr3_aa: CASSSTGSRGRLGDEQFF

v_call: TRBV29-1
cdr3_aa: CSAERISPEDTQYF

v_call: TRBV14
cdr3_aa: CVSSQDRAEALF